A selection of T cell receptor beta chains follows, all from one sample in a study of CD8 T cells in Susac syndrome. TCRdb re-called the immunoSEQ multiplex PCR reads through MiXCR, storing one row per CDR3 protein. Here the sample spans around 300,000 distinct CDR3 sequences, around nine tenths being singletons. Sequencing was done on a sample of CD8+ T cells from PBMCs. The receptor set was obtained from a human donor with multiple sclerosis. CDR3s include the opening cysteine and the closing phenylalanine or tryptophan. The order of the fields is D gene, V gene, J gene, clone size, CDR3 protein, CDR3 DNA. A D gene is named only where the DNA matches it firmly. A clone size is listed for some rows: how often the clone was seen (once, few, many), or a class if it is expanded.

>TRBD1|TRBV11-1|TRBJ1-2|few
CASRSQDRDYGYTF
TGTGCCAGCAGATCCCAAGACAGGGACTATGGCTACACCTTC
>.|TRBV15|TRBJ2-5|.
CATSRDWAADQETQYF
TGTGCCACCAGCAGAGATTGGGCGGCAGACCAAGAGACCCAGTACTTC
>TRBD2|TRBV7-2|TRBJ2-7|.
CASSLGREGYEQYF
TGTGCCAGCAGCCTGGGGCGGGAGGGCTACGAGCAGTACTTC
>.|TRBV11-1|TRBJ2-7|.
CASSPRTAKYYEQYF
TGTGCCAGCAGCCCGAGGACAGCTAAATACTACGAGCAGTACTTC
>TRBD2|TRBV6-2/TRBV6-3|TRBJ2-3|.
CASSRLASDTQYF
TGTGCCAGCAGCCGACTAGCTTCAGATACGCAGTATTTT
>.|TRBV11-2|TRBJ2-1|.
CASSAQGRGGNEQFF
TGTGCCAGCAGCGCCCAGGGTCGTGGGGGCAATGAGCAGTTCTTC
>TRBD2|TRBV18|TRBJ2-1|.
CASSPSTSGSISYNEQFF
TGTGCCAGCTCACCAAGCACTAGCGGGAGTATATCCTACAATGAGCAGTTCTTC
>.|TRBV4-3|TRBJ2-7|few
CASSQEGSTYEQYF
TGCGCCAGCAGCCAAGAGGGGTCCACCTACGAGCAGTACTTC
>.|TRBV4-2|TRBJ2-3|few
CASSQGRTATTDTQYF
TGTGCCAGCAGCCAAGGAAGGACAGCGACCACAGATACGCAGTATTTT
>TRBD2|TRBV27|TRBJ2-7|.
CASSASGGFSYEQYF
TGTGCCAGCAGTGCGAGCGGGGGCTTCTCCTACGAGCAGTACTTC
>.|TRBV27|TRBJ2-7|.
CATKPSGAYEQYF
TGTGCCACCAAACCCTCAGGGGCCTACGAGCAGTACTTC
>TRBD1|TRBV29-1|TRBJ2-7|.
CSVAVGTGAYEQYF
TGCAGCGTTGCTGTCGGGACAGGGGCCTACGAGCAGTACTTC
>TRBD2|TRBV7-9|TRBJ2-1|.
CASSLPSGSIYNEQFF
TGTGCCAGCAGCCTCCCTAGCGGGAGTATCTACAATGAGCAGTTCTTC
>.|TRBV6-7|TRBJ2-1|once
CASSYSSLSSYNEQFF
TGTGCCAGCAGTTACTCCTCACTGAGCTCCTACAATGAGCAGTTCTTC
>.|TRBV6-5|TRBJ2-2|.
CASSYASGTGELFF
TGTGCCAGCAGTTACGCCTCGGGTACCGGGGAGCTGTTTTTT
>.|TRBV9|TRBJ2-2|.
CASSVMDAGELFF
TGTGCCAGCAGCGTAATGGACGCCGGGGAGCTGTTTTTT
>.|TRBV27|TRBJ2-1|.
CASSSLAPSSSYNEQFF
TGTGCCAGCAGTTCCCTAGCGCCCTCGAGCTCCTACAATGAGCAGTTCTTC
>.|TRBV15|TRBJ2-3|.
CATSTMTDSRTDTQYF
TGTGCCACCAGCACAATGACGGACTCCCGCACAGATACGCAGTATTTT
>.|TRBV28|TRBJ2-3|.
CASSLFGVDVDTQYF
TGTGCCAGCAGTTTATTTGGGGTCGACGTTGATACGCAGTATTTT
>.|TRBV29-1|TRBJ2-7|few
CSVEPGNHEQYF
TGCAGCGTTGAGCCCGGGAACCACGAGCAGTACTTC
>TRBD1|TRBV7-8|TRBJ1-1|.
CASSLTTGTGRFMNTEAFF
TGTGCCAGCAGCTTAACAACCGGGACAGGGAGATTCATGAACACTGAAGCTTTCTTT
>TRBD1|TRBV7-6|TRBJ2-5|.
CASSTATGFVETQYF
TGTGCCAGCAGCACGGCGACAGGGTTCGTGGAGACCCAGTACTTC
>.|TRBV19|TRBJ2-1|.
CASSPGTFNEQFF
TGTGCCAGTAGTCCCGGGACCTTCAATGAGCAGTTCTTC
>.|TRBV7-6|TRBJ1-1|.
CASSLTRDTEAFF
TGTGCCAGCAGCTTAACCAGGGATACTGAAGCTTTCTTT
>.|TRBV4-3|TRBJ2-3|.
CASSQDALVAPGDTQYF
TGCGCCAGCAGCCAAGACGCCCTCGTGGCACCCGGGGATACGCAGTATTTT
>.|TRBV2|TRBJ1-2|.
CASSELKAANYGYTF
TGTGCCAGCAGTGAACTAAAGGCGGCTAACTATGGCTACACCTTC
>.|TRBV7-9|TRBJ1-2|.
CASSPLLGTYGYTF
TGTGCCAGCAGCCCCTTGCTGGGAACCTATGGCTACACCTTC
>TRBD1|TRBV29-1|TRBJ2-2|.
CSARGLGGELFF
TGCAGCGCGAGGGGGCTTGGCGGGGAGCTGTTTTTT
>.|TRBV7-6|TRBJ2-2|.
CASSLASAANTGELFF
TGTGCCAGCAGCTTAGCTTCGGCAGCAAACACCGGGGAGCTGTTTTTT
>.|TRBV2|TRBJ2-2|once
CASRENLSGHQKTIYTGELFF
TGTGCCAGCAGGGAAAACTTATCGGGACACCAGAAAACGATTTACACCGGGGAGCTGTTTTTT
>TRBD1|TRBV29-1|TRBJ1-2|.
CSVEQGAYGYTF
TGCAGCGTTGAACAGGGGGCGTACGGCTACACCTTC
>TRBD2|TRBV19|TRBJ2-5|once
CASSIGLAETKQETQYF
TGTGCCAGTAGTATAGGGCTAGCGGAGACGAAACAAGAGACCCAGTACTTC
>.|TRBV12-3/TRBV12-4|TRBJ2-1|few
CASSPLSSYNEQFF
TGTGCCAGCAGTCCGCTCAGCTCCTACAATGAGCAGTTCTTC
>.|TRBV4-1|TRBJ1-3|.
CASSQLSGNTIYF
TGCGCCAGCAGCCAACTGTCTGGAAACACCATATATTTT
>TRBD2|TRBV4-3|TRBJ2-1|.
CASSQLAGASSYNEQFF
TGCGCCAGCAGCCAACTAGCGGGGGCCAGCTCCTACAATGAGCAGTTCTTC
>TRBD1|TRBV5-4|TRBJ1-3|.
CASSPSPMPGTGPGNTIYF
TGTGCCAGCAGCCCCTCACCCATGCCCGGGACAGGGCCTGGAAACACCATATATTTT
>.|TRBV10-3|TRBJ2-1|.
CAIRGTSSADEQFF
TGTGCCATCAGGGGGACTTCCTCCGCCGATGAGCAGTTCTTC
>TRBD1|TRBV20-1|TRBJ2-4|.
CSARPNRGRIENIQYF
TGCAGTGCTAGACCCAACAGGGGACGTATTGAAAACATTCAGTACTTC
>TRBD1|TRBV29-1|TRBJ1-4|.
CSPHGQGGIEKLFF
TGCAGCCCCCACGGACAGGGTGGGATTGAAAAACTGTTTTTT
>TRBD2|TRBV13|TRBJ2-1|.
CASSFLAGAYNEQFF
TGTGCCAGCAGCTTTCTAGCGGGGGCCTACAATGAGCAGTTCTTC
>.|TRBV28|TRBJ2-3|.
CACGNNFDWDTQYF
TGTGCCTGCGGGAACAATTTTGACTGGGATACGCAGTATTTT
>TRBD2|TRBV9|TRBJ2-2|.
CASTQKAGGPFGELFF
TGTGCCAGCACCCAAAAAGCGGGAGGGCCATTCGGGGAGCTGTTTTTT
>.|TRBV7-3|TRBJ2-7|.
CASSDRDRRSSYEQYF
TGTGCCAGCAGCGATAGGGACCGAAGGAGCTCCTACGAGCAGTACTTC
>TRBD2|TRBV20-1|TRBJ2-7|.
CSARDDPRDYIYEQYF
TGCAGTGCTAGAGACGACCCCCGGGACTATATCTACGAGCAGTACTTC
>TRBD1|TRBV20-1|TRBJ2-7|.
CSASGSGQGAYEQYF
TGCAGTGCTAGTGGTTCTGGACAGGGGGCCTACGAGCAGTACTTC
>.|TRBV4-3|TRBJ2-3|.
CASSQATKSTDTQFF
TGCGCCAGCAGCCAAGCGACGAAAAGCACAGATACGCAGTTTTTT
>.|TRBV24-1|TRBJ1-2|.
CATKRNREKFYGYTF
TGTGCCACCAAGCGAAACAGGGAGAAATTCTATGGCTACACCTTC
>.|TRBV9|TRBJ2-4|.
CASSVEPFFGGKNIQYF
TGTGCCAGCAGCGTAGAACCGTTTTTTGGAGGCAAAAACATTCAGTACTTC
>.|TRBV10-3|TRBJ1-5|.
CAISETRDLGNQPQHF
TGTGCCATCAGTGAAACCAGGGATTTAGGCAATCAGCCCCAGCATTTT